This TCR beta chain derives from a study of blood T cells in healthy people across ages. With regard to this clonotype: Its antigen is still unknown.

Per sample, extraction of total RNA gave at least 6 micrograms in every case. Primed by a sample-barcoded 5' primer and a J-beta primer mix, a second PCR proceeded for roughly 7 to 11 cycles. TCRdb reprocessed the 5' RACE reads with MiXCR, giving one entry per CDR3 protein. The data contain about 1.4 million distinct CDR3 sequences, around 59% of them singletons. Notes on the study in general: Age brought a roughly linear fall in TCR beta diversity measured per million T cells. With naive T cell percentage, TCR beta diversity showed a strong correlation.

Sequencing input: blood. The TCR comes from a young man in good health.

CDR3 region: CASSEIGGRQPQHF. CDR3 coding DNA: TGTGCCAGCAGTGAGATCGGGGGCCGGCAGCCCCAGCATTTT. This chain uses TRBV27 with TRBJ1-5; the D gene is possibly TRBD1 (6 bases). CDR3 length equals 14 residues. The germline CDR1 and CDR2 sequences are MNHEY and SMNVEV (reference sequence). V shed 5 bases and J shed 7 bases, with 15 bases lying between them.